This T cell receptor beta chain was identified during a study of molecular identifiers for immune sequencing clone quantification. Whole-study context: In replicates, RNA taken from roughly 20,000 or 100,000 naive CD8 cells was divided five ways, and four portions underwent sequencing. Regarding the study as a whole: Spiked Jurkat TCR RNA from one cell was reportedly detectable among over 800,000 naive cells. Naive cells had under 1% of molecules in clones above 20 RNA copies, effectors over 99%.

TCRdb re-called the PCR reads through MiXCR, storing one row per CDR3 protein. The table has some 680,000 distinct CDR3 sequences, 25% seen once. This clonotype was detected a few times. The antigen is undetermined. Naive CD8 sequencing libraries were generated from approximately 20,000 to 980,000 sorted cells, with 10%, 30% or 50% RNA as input. The CDR3 is 14 residues long. V lost 6 bases, J lost 5 bases, and 16 bases lay in between. Germline assignment: CDR1 SNHLY and CDR2 FYNNEI. Sequenced: naive CD8+ T cells from blood, with Jurkat cell RNA spiked in. Subset indicated: FACS-sorted CD8+CD4-CCR7+CD45RA+ naive T cells. The clonotype was recovered from a human donor in good health. Some libraries in this study had Jurkat cell RNA spiked in. The J gene is TRBJ2-5, the V gene TRBV2; D is perhaps TRBD2 (5 bases). The CDR3 spells CASSEGEIVETQYF. The CDR3 region has the DNA TGTGCCAGCAGCGAGGGAGAGATAGTTGAGACCCAGTACTTC.